The clone carrying this T cell receptor beta chain turned up a few times. Its matching antigen is unknown. The method was immunoSEQ multiplex PCR; TCRdb's version includes in-frame clones alone and lacks a portion of them. Here the sample spans about 4,300 clones, under 75% being singletons. The time point here: cycle 4 day 1 (C4D1), after five to seven weeks of nivolumab. Every patient relapsed after autologous stem cell transplantation, and brentuximab vedotin exposure varied. Magnetic depletion of non-target cells from thawed PBMCs yielded purified CD8+ T cells. This sample was included in a study of PD-1 blockade in classical Hodgkin lymphoma. Study-wide points: By C4D1 there was a significant rise in CD4+ TCR diversity but not in CD8+ TCR diversity.

The CDR3 has 19 amino acids. CDR1 SEHNR and CDR2 FQNEAQ come from the germline V gene (reference sequence). The junction had 17 bases not matched to a gene; V was cut back by 2 bases and J by 6 bases. This specimen consisted of CD8+ T cells from blood, obtained before the fourth cycle of nivolumab. The clonotype comes from a human donor with classical Hodgkin lymphoma. The chain links TRBV7-9 to TRBJ2-2; 8 nucleotides agree with TRBD1. The CDR3, as DNA: TGTGCCAGCAGCTTACAGGACAGGGTATTTTCCTATATCGCCGGGGAGCTGTTTTTT. Protein sequence: CASSLQDRVFSYIAGELFF.